This T cell receptor (beta chain) derives from a study of OX40 agonist ivuxolimab in advanced cancers. Background on the study: The patients received agonistic anti-OX40 (CD134) antibody ivuxolimab. Checkpoint inhibitors had been given previously to roughly 40% of patients.

Study observations and caveats: Low normalized T-cell clonal expansion was also seen in some nonresponders.

Method: immunoSEQ multiplex PCR; TCRdb's copy keeps in-frame clones and lacks some. Here the sample spans 45,000 to 50,000 clones, 75% to 90% being singletons. With V trimmed by 3 bases and J by 5 bases, 10 bases remained unmatched. This CDR3 is built from 16 residues. Germline values: CDR1 ENHRY, CDR2 SYGVKD. This clone has more than one count but fewer than ten. Its target is unknown. The chain uses TRBV10-3 and TRBJ1-1, with 9 bases aligning to TRBD1. This sequence was found in an adult with an advanced solid tumor such as melanoma, head and neck, liver or kidney cancer. The sample was CD4+ or CD8+ T cells sorted from blood, taken in a trial of the OX40 agonist ivuxolimab. The DNA of the CDR3 is TGTGCCATCAGTGAAGCCGGGACAGGGTTGAGGACTGAAGCTTTCTTT. Its protein product is CAISEAGTGLRTEAFF.